Listed below are T cell receptor beta chains from one sample, sequenced in a study. One entry per CDR3 protein results from TCRdb running MiXCR on the RT-PCR reads. The table shows more than 600,000 distinct CDR3 sequences, with approximately 14% occurring only once. Input material: memory CD4+ T cells from blood. Receptors originate from a female donor in good health, serving as a healthy control. Both conserved end residues are part of each CDR3. A D gene is named only where the DNA matches it firmly.

d_call j_call v_call cdr3_aa
TRBD1 TRBJ2-2 TRBV7-9 CASRSGQGFFANTGELFF
TRBD2 TRBJ2-1 TRBV11-2 CASSPSGSAYNEQFF
. TRBJ1-4 TRBV18 CASSPTGSNEKLFF
. TRBJ1-1 TRBV4-3 CASSQDPSSGWLNTEAFF
TRBD1 TRBJ2-2 TRBV7-7 CASSLTGDGTGELFF
. TRBJ1-5 TRBV20-1 CSATRGADNQPQHF
TRBD2 TRBJ2-7 TRBV10-3 CAISGTSGSNEQYF
TRBD1 TRBJ2-1 TRBV7-6 CASSLGHRGDEQFF
TRBD1 TRBJ2-7 TRBV28 CASIGQVLSYEQYF
TRBD1 TRBJ1-4 TRBV5-1 CASSIRDRGNEKLFF